The text below deals with one T cell receptor (beta chain). Antigen: not known. These data originate in a study of cytomegalovirus exposure and HLA in healthy donors. Turning to the study itself: Samples from HLA-typed donors yielded about 85 million unique TCRs in an early data release. Study-wide results and limits: HLA-A and HLA-B allele assignments for most subjects were reportedly predicted accurately using TCR beta sequences. A highly shared variant cluster was judged a likely technical artifact.

CDR1 is SGHNT and CDR2 is YYREEE in the germline V gene (reference sequence). Trimming stripped 4 bases from V and 1 base from J, with 9 bases between. The CDR3 consists of 14 residues. Both 60 Vbeta primers and 13 Jbeta primers went into the PCR. Sequencing used immunoSEQ multiplex PCR; TCRdb keeps in-frame clones, though not all of them. The table lists approximately 190,000 clones, 81% of them singletons, with approximately 3.8% in the top ten. This rearrangement joins TRBV5-4 to TRBJ1-3; D remains unclear. The source is a middle-aged man in good health and CMV-seronegative. Specimen: PBMCs. The CDR3 region is CASSSEVSGNTIYF. CDR3 in DNA: TGTGCCAGCAGCAGTGAGGTTTCTGGAAACACCATATATTTT.